This T cell receptor beta chain was sequenced during a study of T cell repertoires in cytomegalovirus infection. Notes on this clonotype: The antigen remains undetermined.

Points from the study as a whole: Identification of carriers of CMV plus the relevant HLA was achieved through cumulative public TCR beta family frequency.

TCRdb used MiXCR to reprocess the reads, holding one entry per CDR3 protein. The sample lists roughly 800,000 distinct CDR3 sequences, 25% to 30% occurring once. The sequence was obtained from a human donor in good health (CMV status not recorded). Some clones in this sample may be carry-over from other donors' samples. The material sequenced was cultured CD8+ T cells from PBMCs, taken from culture after CMV antigen stimulation.

The CDR3 spells CASSSVWGNNEQFF. For the CDR3, the DNA is TGTGCCAGTAGCTCCGTATGGGGTAACAATGAGCAGTTCTTC. The chain recombines TRBV19 with TRBJ2-1, with unresolved D. This CDR3 has 14 amino acids. Per the germline V gene, CDR1 is LNHDA and CDR2 is SQIVND (reference sequence). Trimming stripped 6 bases from V and 5 bases from J, with 14 bases between.